The entry below describes one TCR beta chain. Its antigen remains unidentified. iRepertoire HTBI primers and Arm-PCR of CDR3 regions built TCR beta libraries. TCRdb reprocessed the multiplex PCR reads via MiXCR and lists one record per CDR3 protein. The sample records around 400,000 distinct CDR3 sequences, about 21% being singletons. The sample originates from a study of regulatory T cells in long-lasting Graves disease. The study's findings and limits: Persistent Graves' disease cases displayed lower TCR diversity than newly diagnosed ones. Analyses excluded thyroid tissue, covering peripheral blood alone.

This sample's time point: persistent/refractory GD, antithyroid drugs over 5 years with positive TRAb. PBMC RNA served as the TCR library source. Germline values: CDR1 PRHDT, CDR2 FYEKMQ (reference sequence). V lost 5 bases and J 5 bases, leaving 25 bases between the germline ends. The CDR3 totals 18 residues. This clonotype was sampled from a female donor with Graves disease. J is TRBJ2-1 and V is TRBV13; D is perhaps TRBD2 (6 bases). Sequenced material: peripheral blood mononuclear cells (PBMCs), taken when the disease was refractory, from a patient treated with antithyroid drugs. The CDR3 protein is CASSSRLGTDTYDNEQFF. The CDR3 nucleotides read TGTGCCAGCAGCAGCCGACTAGGTACAGATACGTACGACAATGAGCAGTTCTTC.